The present TCR beta chain was sequenced within a study of cytomegalovirus exposure and HLA in healthy donors. In the study overall: Drawn from HLA-typed donors, tens of millions of unique TCRs were held in an early data release. Study results and limitations: Later analysis reportedly placed an Asian-associated ancestry cluster below the roughly 680-donor mean in N-insertions.

Per the germline V gene, CDR1 is LNHDA and CDR2 is SQIVND (reference sequence). The CDR3 is 14 residues long. Trimming pared 6 bases from V and 5 bases from J, leaving 16 bases between. PCR primers comprised 60 Vbeta and 13 Jbeta primers. The assay was immunoSEQ multiplex PCR, and TCRdb's table has in-frame clones only and misses some. The sample shows about 200,000 clones, 70% to 85% of them seen only once. Of note for this clone: Antigen: not known.

V is TRBV19 and J is TRBJ2-5; D not resolved. The source of this sequence is a man aged 50 to 59 in good health and CMV-seronegative. Sequencing used PBMCs. The CDR3 loop reads CASSGDGRLETQYF. Written as DNA, the CDR3 is TGTGCCAGTAGCGGAGACGGCCGTTTGGAGACCCAGTACTTC.